This T cell receptor beta chain emerged from a study of technical replicates of blood from a few donors. The protocol was immunoSEQ multiplex PCR, while the TCRdb copy is restricted to in-frame clones and leaves out a portion. The sample carries 100,000 or so clones, approximately 95% recorded once. The trim removed 6 bases at V and 3 bases at J, leaving 5 bases unmatched. CDR1 and CDR2 from the germline V gene are MNHEY and SVGAGI. This CDR3 has 14 amino acids. Sequencing was done on a sample of T cells isolated from PBMCs. V usage is TRBV6-5 and J usage is TRBJ2-5; TRBD1 aligns across 9 bases. This clonotype was obtained from a human donor in good health. CDR3 residues: CASRSGQGEETQYF. The CDR3 nucleotides are TGTGCCAGCAGATCGGGACAGGGAGAAGAGACCCAGTACTTC.